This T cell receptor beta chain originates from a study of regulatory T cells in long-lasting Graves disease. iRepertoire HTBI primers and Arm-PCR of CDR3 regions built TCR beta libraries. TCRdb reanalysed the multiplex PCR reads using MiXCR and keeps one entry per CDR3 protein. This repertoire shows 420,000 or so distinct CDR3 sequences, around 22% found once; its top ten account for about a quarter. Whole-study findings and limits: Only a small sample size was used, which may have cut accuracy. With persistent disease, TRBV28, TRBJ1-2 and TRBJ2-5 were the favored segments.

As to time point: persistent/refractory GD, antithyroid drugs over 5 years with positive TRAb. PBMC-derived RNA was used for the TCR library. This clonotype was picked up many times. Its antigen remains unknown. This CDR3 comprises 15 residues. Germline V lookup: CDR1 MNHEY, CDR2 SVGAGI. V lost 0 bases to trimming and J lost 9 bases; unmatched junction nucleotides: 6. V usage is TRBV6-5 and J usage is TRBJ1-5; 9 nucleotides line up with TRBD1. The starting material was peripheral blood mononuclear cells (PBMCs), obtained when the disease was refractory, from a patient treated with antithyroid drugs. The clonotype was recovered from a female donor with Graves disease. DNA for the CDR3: TGTGCCAGCAGTTACTCGGGACAGGGCTCGGGGCCCCAGCATTTT. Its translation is CASSYSGQGSGPQHF.